This entry lists 23 T cell receptor beta chains sequenced from one sample in a study of PD-1 blockade in classical Hodgkin lymphoma. Each of the patients experienced relapse following autologous stem cell transplantation, and their brentuximab vedotin exposure differed. Method: immunoSEQ multiplex PCR; TCRdb's copy keeps in-frame clones and lacks some. This table has tens of thousands of clones, around 80% appearing once. This specimen was peripheral blood mononuclear cells (PBMCs), taken at baseline. These TCRs come from a human donor with classical Hodgkin lymphoma.

V is TRBV18 and J is TRBJ2-3; tentative D call: TRBD2 (6 bases). The germline V and J ends were trimmed by 0 bases and 4 bases, with 17 bases remaining between them. This CDR3 contains 17 residues. CDR1 is KGHSH and CDR2 is LQKENI in the germline V gene. CDR3 sequence (DNA): TGTGCCAGCTCACCACCGGTCCCGTGGAGGGAGCCAGATACGCAGTATTTT. Protein: CASSPPVPWREPDTQYF.

V gene TRBV5-1 combines with J gene TRBJ1-1; 7 bases line up with TRBD1. This CDR3 comprises 14 residues. V was pared by 4 bases and J by 3 bases, with 6 bases of the junction left unmatched. Germline V lookup: CDR1 SGHRS, CDR2 YFSETQ. DNA for the CDR3: TGCGCCAGCAGCCGGAAGGGGGCTGACACTGAAGCTTTCTTT. Protein product: CASSRKGADTEAFF.

The rearrangement uses TRBV18 and TRBJ1-1; 12 bases line up with TRBD1. Germline trimming cut 6 bases from V and 4 bases from J; bases unmatched to any gene: 6. There are 15 residues in the CDR3. Germline V gene sequence: CDR1 KGHSH, CDR2 LQKENI. The CDR3 DNA sequence: TGTGCCAGCTCTCTCACGGGACAGGGGGCCACTGAAGCTTTCTTT. The encoded protein is CASSLTGQGATEAFF.

This clone was observed a single time. The J gene is TRBJ1-5, the V gene TRBV5-5; the D gene is possibly TRBD1 (5 bases). Germline V gene sequence: CDR1 SGHKS, CDR2 YYEKEE (reference sequence). Trimming shortened V by 2 bases and J by 2 bases, and 23 bases separated the two germline ends. This CDR3 comprises 19 residues. CDR3 DNA sequence: TGTGCCAGCAGCTTAGGTTGGGCAGGGACGGAGGAAGGCAATCAGCCCCAGCATTTT. It is translated as CASSLGWAGTEEGNQPQHF.

The chain is built from TRBV2 and TRBJ1-3; no firm D call. Germline V CDR1 and CDR2: SNHLY, FYNNEI. This CDR3 region has 14 residues. Trimming removed 4 bases at V and 3 bases at J, with 10 bases between. The CDR3 sequence is CASSALLGGNTIYF. The CDR3 DNA is TGTGCCAGCAGTGCCCTTTTGGGTGGAAACACCATATATTTT.

The genes are TRBV20-1 and TRBJ2-3; D is uncertain. The V end was cut by 5 bases, the J end by 7 bases, with 7 bases between. The CDR3 spans 10 residues. Germline V gene lookup returns CDR1 DFQATT and CDR2 SNEGSKA (reference sequence). The CDR3 reads CSAYLNTQYF. For the CDR3, the DNA is TGCAGTGCTTATTTGAATACGCAGTATTTT.

The rearrangement uses TRBV5-1 and TRBJ2-7; D unclear. The CDR3 is 14 residues long. Germline-derived CDR1 and CDR2 are SGHRS and YFSETQ. The V gene lost 0 bases and the J gene lost 3 bases, with 10 bases spanning the gap. The CDR3 DNA follows: TGCGCCAGCAGCTTGGGCCGAGAGGACTACGAGCAGTACTTC. It translates to CASSLGREDYEQYF.

The chain employs TRBV9 and TRBJ2-5; TRBD1 might be the D (5 bases). The CDR3 totals 15 residues. Germline V gives CDR1 SGDLS, CDR2 YYNGEE. V lost 0 bases and J lost 1, with 10 bases in between. The CDR3 DNA is TGTGCCAGCAGCGTAGTAGGGGCCCTCCAAGAGACCCAGTACTTC. Its protein product is CASSVVGALQETQYF.

The chain links TRBV7-8 to TRBJ2-2, with 10 nucleotides matching TRBD2. V lost 4 bases to trimming and J lost 5 bases; unmatched junction nucleotides: 7. Per the germline V gene, CDR1 is SGHVS and CDR2 is FQNEAQ. CDR3 length: 16 amino acids. The CDR3 region is CASSSLAGEVTGELFF. The CDR3 DNA is TGTGCCAGCAGCTCCCTAGCGGGGGAAGTAACCGGGGAGCTGTTTTTT.

The genes are TRBV5-4 and TRBJ2-7; D is perhaps TRBD1 (6 bases). CDR1 and CDR2 (germline): SGHNT, YYREEE (reference sequence). V shed 4 bases and J shed 1 base, with 12 bases lying between them. This CDR3 comprises 14 residues. The CDR3 sequence: CASSARDKSYEQYF. The CDR3, as DNA: TGTGCCAGCAGCGCCCGGGACAAGTCCTACGAGCAGTACTTC.

CDR3 in DNA: TGTGCCAGCAGTTTAGGGGGAGATACGCAGTATTTT. Amino acid sequence: CASSLGGDTQYF. The J gene is TRBJ2-3, the V gene TRBV27, with D perhaps given as TRBD1 or TRBD2 (5 bases each). This CDR3 contains 12 residues. Germline V gives CDR1 MNHEY, CDR2 SMNVEV (reference sequence). Trimming removed 2 bases from V and 5 bases from J, with 5 bases in between.

The rearrangement links TRBV7-6 to TRBJ1-3; 7 bases are shared with TRBD1. The CDR3 has 18 residues. From germline, CDR1 is SGHVS and CDR2 FNYEAQ. The junction had 16 bases not matched to a gene; V was cut back by 4 bases and J by 4 bases. CDR3 DNA: TGTGCCAGCAGCTGGAGGACAGGCCATGCCGCGGGAGGAAACACCATATATTTT. It yields the protein CASSWRTGHAAGGNTIYF. Full variable domain (missing parts from reference TRBV7-6 and TRBJ1-3): GAGVSQSPRYKVTKRGQDVALRCDPISGHVSLYWYRQALGQGPEFLTYFNYEAQQDKSGLPNDRFSAERPEGSISTLTIQRTEQRDSAMYRCASSWRTGHAAGGNTIYFGEGSWLTVV.

CDR3 residues: CASSSGQNTEAFF. The CDR3 DNA sequence: TGTGCCAGCAGTTCCGGACAGAACACTGAAGCTTTCTTT. The V and J genes are TRBV2 and TRBJ1-1; TRBD1 might be the D (5 bases). CDR1 SNHLY and CDR2 FYNNEI come from the germline V gene. Trimming took off 5 bases at V and 1 base at J, with 8 bases between the two ends. CDR3 length: 13 amino acids.

J is TRBJ2-3 and V is TRBV7-8; no reliable D call. The CDR3 runs 14 residues. Germline CDR1 is SGHVS and CDR2 is FQNEAQ. The V and J ends lost 5 bases and 8 bases respectively, with 17 bases between them. CDR3 sequence reads: CASSDLGGLGTQYF. The CDR3 bases are TGTGCCAGCAGCGACCTGGGCGGTTTGGGTACGCAGTATTTT.

This chain connects TRBV10-3 to TRBJ1-5; TRBD1 agrees at 7 bases. The length of the CDR3 is 14 residues. Germline CDR1 ENHRY, CDR2 SYGVKD. Trimming cost V 3 bases and J 4 bases; bases outside gene matches: 3. CDR3 sequence (DNA): TGTGCCATCAGTGAAGGGGGCCCTAATCAGCCCCAGCATTTT. It encodes CAISEGGPNQPQHF.

The chain joins TRBV19 to TRBJ1-3; no clear D gene. CDR3 length: 14 residues. Germline V lookup: CDR1 LNHDA, CDR2 SQIVND (reference sequence). The germline V and J ends were trimmed by 5 bases and 0 bases, with 8 bases remaining between them. CDR3 nucleotides: TGTGCCAGTAGTGTGGACTACTCTGGAAACACCATATATTTT. Its protein is CASSVDYSGNTIYF.

The chain employs TRBV30 and TRBJ1-2; the D is unclear. The CDR3 has 12 residues. V dropped 7 bases and J dropped 1 base, with 10 bases sitting between them. CDR1 is GTSNPN, CDR2 SVGIG, per germline (reference sequence). CDR3 amino acids: CASPDYNYGYTF. The CDR3 DNA follows: TGTGCCTCACCCGACTATAACTATGGCTACACCTTC.

V is TRBV29-1 and J is TRBJ2-2; D call uncertain. V was clipped by 2 bases and J by 5 bases, with 9 bases between them. The CDR3 length is 13 residues. Germline CDR1 SQVTM, CDR2 ANQGSEA. CDR3 in amino acids: CSVETEFTGELFF. In DNA, the CDR3 is TGCAGCGTTGAAACAGAATTTACCGGGGAGCTGTTTTTT.

V and J are TRBV7-6 and TRBJ2-2, with no clear D. Germline CDR1 is SGHVS and CDR2 is FNYEAQ. This CDR3 region has 13 residues. Trimming took off 0 bases at V and 9 bases at J, with 8 bases between the two ends. The CDR3 protein is CASSLAPRRELFF. CDR3 in DNA: TGTGCCAGCAGCTTAGCTCCCCGGCGGGAGCTGTTTTTT.

V gene TRBV7-8 combines with J gene TRBJ1-4; maybe TRBD1 (5 bases). This CDR3 is 14 amino acids long. Trimming cost V 4 bases and J 5 bases, with 11 bases left between them. The germline gives CDR1 SGHVS, CDR2 FQNEAQ. The CDR3 nucleotides are TGTGCCAGCAGCTCCGGGACGGCAAATGAAAAACTGTTTTTT. It codes for CASSSGTANEKLFF.

This chain links TRBV25-1 with TRBJ1-1; possible D gene TRBD1, 5 bases. Trimming left V 6 bases short and J 1 base short, with 6 bases between. The CDR3 loop spans 12 amino acids. The germline V gene encodes CDR1 MGHDK and CDR2 SYGVNS. This CDR3 is CASRGGNTEAFF. CDR3 DNA: TGTGCCAGCAGGGGGGGGAACACTGAAGCTTTCTTT.

The table lists this clone with a few counts. This sequence joins TRBV7-2 and TRBJ2-3; possible D gene TRBD1, 5 bases. The CDR3 is 13 residues long. Germline V gene lookup returns CDR1 SGHTA and CDR2 FQGNSA. V was clipped by 0 bases and J by 4 bases, with 5 bases between them. CDR3 nucleotides: TGTGCCAGCAGCTTAGCCAGGGCAGATACGCAGTATTTT. Translated: CASSLARADTQYF.

The rearrangement uses TRBV7-2 and TRBJ2-2; 10 bases fit TRBD1. V trimming: 2 bases; J trimming: 6 bases; junction bases outside the gene matches: 6. This CDR3 is 16 amino acids long. Germline CDR1 is SGHTA and CDR2 is FQGNSA. This chain's CDR3 is CASSLFGTGVPGELFF. CDR3 coding DNA: TGTGCCAGCAGCTTATTTGGGACAGGGGTCCCCGGGGAGCTGTTTTTT. The full variable domain, its missing parts supplied by reference TRBV7-2 and TRBJ2-2, is GAGVSQSPSNKVTEKGKDVELRCDPISGHTALYWYRQSLGQGLEFLIYFQGNSAPDKSGLPSDRFSAERTGGSVSTLTIQRTQQEDSAVYLCASSLFGTGVPGELFFGEGSRLTVL.